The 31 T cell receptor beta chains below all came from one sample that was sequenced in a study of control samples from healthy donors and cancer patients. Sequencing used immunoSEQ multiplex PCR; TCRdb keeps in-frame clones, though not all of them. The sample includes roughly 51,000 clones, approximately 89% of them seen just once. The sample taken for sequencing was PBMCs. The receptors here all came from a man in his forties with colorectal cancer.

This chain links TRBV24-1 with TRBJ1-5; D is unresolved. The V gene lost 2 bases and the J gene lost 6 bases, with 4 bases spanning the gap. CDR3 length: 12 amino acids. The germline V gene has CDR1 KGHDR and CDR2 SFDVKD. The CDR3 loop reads CATSDSGQPQHF. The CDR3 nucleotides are TGTGCCACCAGTGATTCGGGTCAGCCCCAGCATTTT.

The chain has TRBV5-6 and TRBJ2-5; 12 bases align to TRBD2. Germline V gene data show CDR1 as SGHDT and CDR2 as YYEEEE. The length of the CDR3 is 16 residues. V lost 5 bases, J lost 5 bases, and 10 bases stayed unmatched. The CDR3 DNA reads TGTGCCAGCAGTTCCCTACTAGCGGGAGGTGGGGAGACCCAGTACTTC. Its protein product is CASSSLLAGGGETQYF.

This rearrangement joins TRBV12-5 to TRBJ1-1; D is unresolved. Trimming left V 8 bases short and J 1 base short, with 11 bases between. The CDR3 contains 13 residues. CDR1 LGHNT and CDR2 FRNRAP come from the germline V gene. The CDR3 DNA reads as TGTGCTAGTAAAGACATCCCGAACACTGAAGCTTTCTTT. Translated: CASKDIPNTEAFF.

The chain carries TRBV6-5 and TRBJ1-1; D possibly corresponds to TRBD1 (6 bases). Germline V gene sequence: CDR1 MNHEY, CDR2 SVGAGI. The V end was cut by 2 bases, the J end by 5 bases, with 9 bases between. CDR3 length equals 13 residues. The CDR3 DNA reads TGTGCCAGCAGTTACCAGGGGAGGACTGAAGCTTTCTTT. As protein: CASSYQGRTEAFF.

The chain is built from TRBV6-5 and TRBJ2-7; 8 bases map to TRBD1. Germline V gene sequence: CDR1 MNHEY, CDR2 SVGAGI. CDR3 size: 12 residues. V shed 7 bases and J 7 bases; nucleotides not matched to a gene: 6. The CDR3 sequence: CASNQGAGEQYF. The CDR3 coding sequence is TGTGCCAGCAACCAGGGGGCGGGAGAGCAGTACTTC.

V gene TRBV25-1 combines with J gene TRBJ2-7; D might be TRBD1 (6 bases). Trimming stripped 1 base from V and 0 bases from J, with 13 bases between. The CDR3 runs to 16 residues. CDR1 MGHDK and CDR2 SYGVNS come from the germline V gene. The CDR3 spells CASSELVQGASYEQYF. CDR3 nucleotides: TGTGCCAGCAGTGAATTGGTACAGGGTGCCTCCTACGAGCAGTACTTC.

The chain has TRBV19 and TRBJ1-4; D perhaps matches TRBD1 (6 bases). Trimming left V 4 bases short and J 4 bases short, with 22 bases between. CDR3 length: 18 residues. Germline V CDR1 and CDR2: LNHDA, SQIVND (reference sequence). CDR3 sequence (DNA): TGTGCCAGTAGTACCGGAACAGGGTCCCTTAACTTTAATGAAAAACTGTTTTTT. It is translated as CASSTGTGSLNFNEKLFF.

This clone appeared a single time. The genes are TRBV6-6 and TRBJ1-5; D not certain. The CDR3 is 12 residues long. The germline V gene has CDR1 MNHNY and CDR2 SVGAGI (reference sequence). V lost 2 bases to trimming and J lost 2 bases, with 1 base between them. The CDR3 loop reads CASSYGNQPQHF. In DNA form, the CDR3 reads TGTGCCAGCAGTTACGGCAATCAGCCCCAGCATTTT.

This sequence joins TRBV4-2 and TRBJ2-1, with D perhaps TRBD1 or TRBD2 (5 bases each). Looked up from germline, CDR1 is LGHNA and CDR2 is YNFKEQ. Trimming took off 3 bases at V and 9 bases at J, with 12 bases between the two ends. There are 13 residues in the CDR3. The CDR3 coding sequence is TGTGCCAGCAGCCAGGTGGGGGTGAGTGAGCAGTTCTTC. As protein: CASSQVGVSEQFF.

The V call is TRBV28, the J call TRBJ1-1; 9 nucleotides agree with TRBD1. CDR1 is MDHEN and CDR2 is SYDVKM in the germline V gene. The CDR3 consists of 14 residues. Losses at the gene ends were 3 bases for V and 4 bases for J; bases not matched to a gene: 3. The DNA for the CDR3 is TGTGCCAGCAGTTTCCGGACAGGGGTCACTGAAGCTTTCTTT. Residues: CASSFRTGVTEAFF.

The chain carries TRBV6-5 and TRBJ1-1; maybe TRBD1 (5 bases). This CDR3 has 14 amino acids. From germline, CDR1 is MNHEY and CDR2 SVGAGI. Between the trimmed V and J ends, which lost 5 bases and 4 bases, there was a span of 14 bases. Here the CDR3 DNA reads TGTGCCAGCAGTAGAGATGGGGGGAGCACTGAAGCTTTCTTT. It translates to CASSRDGGSTEAFF.

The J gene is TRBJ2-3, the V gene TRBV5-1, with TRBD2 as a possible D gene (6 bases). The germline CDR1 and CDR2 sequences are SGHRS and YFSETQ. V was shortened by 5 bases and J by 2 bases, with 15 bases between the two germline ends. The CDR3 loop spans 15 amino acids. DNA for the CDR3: TGCGCCAGCAGGGGGAACGCGGGATTCACAGATACGCAGTATTTT. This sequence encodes CASRGNAGFTDTQYF.

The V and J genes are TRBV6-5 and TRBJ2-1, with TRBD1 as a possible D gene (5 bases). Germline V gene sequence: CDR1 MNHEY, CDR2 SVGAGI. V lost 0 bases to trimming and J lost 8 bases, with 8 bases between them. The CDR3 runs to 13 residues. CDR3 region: CASSYSDTDEQFF. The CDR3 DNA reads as TGTGCCAGCAGTTACTCGGACACGGATGAGCAGTTCTTC.

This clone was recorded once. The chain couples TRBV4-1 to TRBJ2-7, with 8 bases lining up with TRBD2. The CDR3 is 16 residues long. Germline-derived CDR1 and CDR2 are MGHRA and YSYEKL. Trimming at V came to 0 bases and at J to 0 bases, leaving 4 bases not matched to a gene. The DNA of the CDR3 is TGCGCCAGCAGCCAAGAGGCACTAGCGGCCTCCTACGAGCAGTACTTC. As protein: CASSQEALAASYEQYF.

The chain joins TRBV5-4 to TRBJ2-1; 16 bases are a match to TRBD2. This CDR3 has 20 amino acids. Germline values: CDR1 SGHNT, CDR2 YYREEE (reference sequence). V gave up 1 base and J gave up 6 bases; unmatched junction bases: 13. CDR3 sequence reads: CASSLIRLGLAGGPSNEQFF. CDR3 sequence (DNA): TGTGCCAGCAGCTTGATCCGCCTGGGACTAGCGGGAGGGCCAAGCAATGAGCAGTTCTTC.

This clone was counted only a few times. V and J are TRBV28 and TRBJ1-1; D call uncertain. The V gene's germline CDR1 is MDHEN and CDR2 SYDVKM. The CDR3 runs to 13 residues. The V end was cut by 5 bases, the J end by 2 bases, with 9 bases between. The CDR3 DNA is TGTGCCAGCAGTCCTAACCAAAACACTGAAGCTTTCTTT. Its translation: CASSPNQNTEAFF.

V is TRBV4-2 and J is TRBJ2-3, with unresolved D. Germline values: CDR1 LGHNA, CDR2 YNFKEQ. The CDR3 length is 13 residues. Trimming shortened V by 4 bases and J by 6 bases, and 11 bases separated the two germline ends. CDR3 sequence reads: CASSPRIGDTQYF. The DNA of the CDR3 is TGTGCCAGCAGCCCCCGGATTGGGGATACGCAGTATTTT.

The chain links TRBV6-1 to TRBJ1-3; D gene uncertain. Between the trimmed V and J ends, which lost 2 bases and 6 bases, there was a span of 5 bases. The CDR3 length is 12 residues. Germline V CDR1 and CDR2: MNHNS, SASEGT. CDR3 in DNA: TGTGCCAGCAGTGAATTGGAAAACACCATATATTTT. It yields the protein CASSELENTIYF.

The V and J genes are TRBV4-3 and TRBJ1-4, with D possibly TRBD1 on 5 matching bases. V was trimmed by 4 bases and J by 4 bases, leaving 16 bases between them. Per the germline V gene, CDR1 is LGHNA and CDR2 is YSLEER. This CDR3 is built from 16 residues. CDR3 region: CASSPNTGTGNEKLFF. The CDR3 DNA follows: TGCGCCAGCAGCCCGAATACCGGGACGGGTAATGAAAAACTGTTTTTT.

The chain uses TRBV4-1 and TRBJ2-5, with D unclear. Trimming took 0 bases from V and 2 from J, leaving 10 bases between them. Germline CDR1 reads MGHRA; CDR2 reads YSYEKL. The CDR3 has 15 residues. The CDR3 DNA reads TGCGCCAGCAGCCAAGAAGCACGACTGCAAGAGACCCAGTACTTC. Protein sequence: CASSQEARLQETQYF.

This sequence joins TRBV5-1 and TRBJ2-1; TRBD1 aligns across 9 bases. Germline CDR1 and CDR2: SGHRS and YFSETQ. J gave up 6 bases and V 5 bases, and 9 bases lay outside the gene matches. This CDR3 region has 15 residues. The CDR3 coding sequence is TGCGCCAGCAGGCCGACAGGGGGGATTAGCAATGAGCAGTTCTTC. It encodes CASRPTGGISNEQFF.

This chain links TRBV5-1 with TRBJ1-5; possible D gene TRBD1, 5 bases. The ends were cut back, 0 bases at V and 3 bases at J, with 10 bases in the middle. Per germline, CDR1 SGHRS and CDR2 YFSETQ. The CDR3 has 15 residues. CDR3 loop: CASSLVAGVNQPQHF. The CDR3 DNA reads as TGCGCCAGCAGCTTGGTAGCGGGGGTCAATCAGCCCCAGCATTTT. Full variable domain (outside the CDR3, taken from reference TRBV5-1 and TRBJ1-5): KAGVTQTPRYLIKTRGQQVTLSCSPISGHRSVSWYQQTPGQGLQFLFEYFSETQRNKGNFPGRFSGRQFSNSRSEMNVSTLELGDSALYLCASSLVAGVNQPQHFGDGTRLSIL.

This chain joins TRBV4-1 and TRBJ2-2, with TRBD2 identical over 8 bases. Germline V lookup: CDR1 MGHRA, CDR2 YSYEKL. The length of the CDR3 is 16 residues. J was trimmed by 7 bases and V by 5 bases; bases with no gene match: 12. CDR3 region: CASSKTAGGGSGELFF. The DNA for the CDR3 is TGCGCCAGCAGCAAGACGGCGGGGGGCGGAAGCGGGGAGCTGTTTTTT.

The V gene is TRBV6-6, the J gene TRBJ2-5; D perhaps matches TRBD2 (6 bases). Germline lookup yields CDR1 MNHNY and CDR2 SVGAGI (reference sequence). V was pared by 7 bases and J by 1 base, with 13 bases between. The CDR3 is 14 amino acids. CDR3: CASTPRGVQETQYF. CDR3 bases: TGTGCCAGCACCCCGCGGGGAGTCCAAGAGACCCAGTACTTC.

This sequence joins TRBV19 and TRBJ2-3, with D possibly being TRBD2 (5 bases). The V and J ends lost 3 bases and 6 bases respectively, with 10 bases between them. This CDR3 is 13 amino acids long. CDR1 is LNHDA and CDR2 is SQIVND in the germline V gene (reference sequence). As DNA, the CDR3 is TGTGCCAGTAGTATTCGGGGTGGTGATACGCAGTATTTT. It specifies CASSIRGGDTQYF.

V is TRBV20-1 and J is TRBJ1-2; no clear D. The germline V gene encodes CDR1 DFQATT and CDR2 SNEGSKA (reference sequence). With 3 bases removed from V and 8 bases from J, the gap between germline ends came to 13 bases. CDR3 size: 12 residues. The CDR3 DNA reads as TGCAGTGCTAGTCGGCAGGAAAAGGGCTACACCTTC. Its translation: CSASRQEKGYTF.

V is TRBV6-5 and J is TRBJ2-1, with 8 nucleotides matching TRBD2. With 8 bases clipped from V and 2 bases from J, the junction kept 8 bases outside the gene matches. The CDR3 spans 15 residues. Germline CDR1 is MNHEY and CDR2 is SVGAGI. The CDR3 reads CASVHGGRPYNEQFF. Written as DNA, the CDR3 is TGTGCCAGCGTTCATGGCGGGAGGCCCTACAATGAGCAGTTCTTC.

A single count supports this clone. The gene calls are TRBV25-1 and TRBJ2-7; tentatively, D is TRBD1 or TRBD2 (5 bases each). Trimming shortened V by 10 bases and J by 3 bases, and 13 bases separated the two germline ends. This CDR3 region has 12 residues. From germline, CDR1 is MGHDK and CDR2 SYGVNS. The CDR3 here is CATLTDYYEQYF. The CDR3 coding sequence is TGTGCCACCCTGACAGACTACTACGAGCAGTACTTC.

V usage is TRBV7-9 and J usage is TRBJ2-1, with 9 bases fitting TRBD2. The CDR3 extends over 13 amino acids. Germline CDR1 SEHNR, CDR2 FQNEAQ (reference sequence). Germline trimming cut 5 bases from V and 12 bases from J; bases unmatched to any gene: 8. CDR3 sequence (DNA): TGTGCCAGCAGCCCCACACTACTAGCGGGGCAGTTCTTC. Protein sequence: CASSPTLLAGQFF.

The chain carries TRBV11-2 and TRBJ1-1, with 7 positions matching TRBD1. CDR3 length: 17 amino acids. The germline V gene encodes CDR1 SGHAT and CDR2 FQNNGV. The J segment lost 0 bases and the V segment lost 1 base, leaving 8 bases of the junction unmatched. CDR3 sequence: CASSLGGTVGLNTEAFF. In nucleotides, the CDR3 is TGTGCCAGCAGCTTAGGGGGGACAGTAGGTTTGAACACTGAAGCTTTCTTT. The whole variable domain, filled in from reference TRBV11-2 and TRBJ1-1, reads EAGVAQSPRYKIIEKRQSVAFWCNPISGHATLYWYQQILGQGPKLLIQFQNNGVVDDSQLPKDRFSAERLKGVDSTLKIQPAKLEDSAVYLCASSLGGTVGLNTEAFFGQGTRLTVV.

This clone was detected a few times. The CDR3 loop is CASSPVDRVNNQPQHF. The DNA of the CDR3 is TGTGCCAGCAGTCCGGTGGACAGGGTCAACAATCAGCCCCAGCATTTT. This chain uses TRBV27 with TRBJ1-5; 8 bases are shared with TRBD1. The CDR3 totals 16 residues. Losses at the gene ends were 5 bases for V and 3 bases for J; bases not matched to a gene: 9. Germline values: CDR1 MNHEY, CDR2 SMNVEV (reference sequence).